A single sample is the source of the 5 T cell receptor beta chains below, sequenced in a study of Ad26.COV2.S vaccination and SARS-CoV-2 variants. Here immunoSEQ multiplex PCR was the method, and the copy in TCRdb shows in-frame clones only, minus some. The table shows about 350,000 clones, with 92% occurring only once. The sample in question was peripheral blood, obtained after recovery from COVID-19. These receptors were taken from a human donor who had recovered from COVID-19.

The chain employs TRBV13 and TRBJ2-1; 7 bases match TRBD1. J lost 8 bases, V lost 5 bases, and 3 bases had no gene match. The germline V gene has CDR1 PRHDT and CDR2 FYEKMQ (reference sequence). The length of the CDR3 is 12 residues. The CDR3 loop reads CASSPTGDEQFF. CDR3 DNA: TGTGCCAGCAGCCCCACAGGGGATGAGCAGTTCTTC.

V and J are TRBV7-2 and TRBJ2-1, with a weak D call TRBD2 (5 bases). Per germline, CDR1 SGHTA and CDR2 FQGNSA. The CDR3 has 15 residues. V was trimmed by 4 bases and J by 3 bases, leaving 13 bases between them. The CDR3 sequence: CASSYTPGNYNEQFF. In DNA form, the CDR3 reads TGTGCCAGCAGCTACACCCCGGGGAACTACAATGAGCAGTTCTTC.

The chain carries TRBV3-1 (or the pseudogene TRBV3-2) and TRBJ1-3; D unresolved. The V gene lost 4 bases and the J gene lost 2 bases, with 9 bases spanning the gap. Germline values: CDR1 LGHDT, CDR2 YNNKEL (reference sequence). This CDR3 is 14 amino acids long. The CDR3 here is CASSLVGTGNTIYF. The DNA for the CDR3 is TGTGCCAGCAGCCTCGTCGGTACTGGAAACACCATATATTTT.

V and J are TRBV5-1 and TRBJ2-7, with 9 bases aligning to TRBD1. V lost 4 bases, J lost 2 bases, and 4 bases stayed unmatched. Germline V gene data show CDR1 as SGHRS and CDR2 as YFSETQ. This CDR3 is 14 amino acids long. CDR3 protein: CASSNRQGAYEQYF. Here the CDR3 DNA reads TGCGCCAGCAGCAACCGACAGGGGGCCTACGAGCAGTACTTC.

This clone was counted a single time. CDR3 DNA: TGTGCCAGCAGGCTAGACAGGGATAACACCGGGGAGCTGTTTTTT. This encodes CASRLDRDNTGELFF. The J gene is TRBJ2-2, the V gene TRBV27, with 7 bases matching TRBD1. Germline assignment: CDR1 MNHEY and CDR2 SMNVEV (reference sequence). This CDR3 has 15 residues. The trim removed 6 bases at V and 2 bases at J, leaving 6 bases unmatched.